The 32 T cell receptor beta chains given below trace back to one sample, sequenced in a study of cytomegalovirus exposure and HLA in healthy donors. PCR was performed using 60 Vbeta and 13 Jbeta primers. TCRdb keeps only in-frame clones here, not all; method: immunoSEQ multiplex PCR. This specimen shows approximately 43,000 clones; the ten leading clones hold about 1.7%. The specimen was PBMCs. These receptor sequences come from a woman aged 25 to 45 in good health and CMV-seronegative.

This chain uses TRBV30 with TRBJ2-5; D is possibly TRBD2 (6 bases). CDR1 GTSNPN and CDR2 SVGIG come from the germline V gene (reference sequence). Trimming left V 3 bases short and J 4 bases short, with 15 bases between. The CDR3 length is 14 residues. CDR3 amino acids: CAWRRRMGGETQYF. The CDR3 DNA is TGTGCCTGGAGAAGGCGGATGGGGGGAGAGACCCAGTACTTC.

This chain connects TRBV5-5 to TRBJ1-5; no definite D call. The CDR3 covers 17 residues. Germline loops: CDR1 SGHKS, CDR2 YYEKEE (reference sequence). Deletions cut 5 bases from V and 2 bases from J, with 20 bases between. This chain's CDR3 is CASSSNLDIFGNQPQHF. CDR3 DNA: TGTGCCAGCAGTTCTAACCTCGACATCTTCGGCAATCAGCCCCAGCATTTT.

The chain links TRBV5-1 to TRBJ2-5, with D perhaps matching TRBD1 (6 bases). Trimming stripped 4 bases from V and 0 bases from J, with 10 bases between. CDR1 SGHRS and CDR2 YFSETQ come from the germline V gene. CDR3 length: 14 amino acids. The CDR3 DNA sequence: TGCGCCAGCAGCCCTCAGGGGTACCAAGAGACCCAGTACTTC. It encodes CASSPQGYQETQYF.

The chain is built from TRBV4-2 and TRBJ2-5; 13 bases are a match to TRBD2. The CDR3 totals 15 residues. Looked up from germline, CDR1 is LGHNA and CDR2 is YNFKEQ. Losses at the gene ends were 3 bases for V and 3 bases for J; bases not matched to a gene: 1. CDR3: CASSQGTSGKETQYF. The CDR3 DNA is TGTGCCAGCAGCCAGGGGACTAGCGGGAAAGAGACCCAGTACTTC.

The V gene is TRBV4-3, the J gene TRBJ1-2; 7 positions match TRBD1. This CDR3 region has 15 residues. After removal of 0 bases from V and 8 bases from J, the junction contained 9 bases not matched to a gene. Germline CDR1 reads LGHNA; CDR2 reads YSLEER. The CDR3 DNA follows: TGCGCCAGCAGCCAAGATCTAGAGGGGGCCGGAGGCTACACCTTC. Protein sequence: CASSQDLEGAGGYTF.

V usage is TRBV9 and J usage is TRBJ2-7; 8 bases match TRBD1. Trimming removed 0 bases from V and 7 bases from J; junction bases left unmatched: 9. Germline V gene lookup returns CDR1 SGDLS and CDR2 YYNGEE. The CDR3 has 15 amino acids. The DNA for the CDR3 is TGTGCCAGCAGCGTAGGATCAGGCACAGGGGGGGAGCAGTACTTC. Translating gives CASSVGSGTGGEQYF.

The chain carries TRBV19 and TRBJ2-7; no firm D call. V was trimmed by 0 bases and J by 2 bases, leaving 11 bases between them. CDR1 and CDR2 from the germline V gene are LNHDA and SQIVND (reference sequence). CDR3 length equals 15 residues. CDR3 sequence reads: CASSIDPARTYEQYF. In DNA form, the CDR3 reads TGTGCCAGTAGTATAGATCCCGCCAGAACCTACGAGCAGTACTTC.

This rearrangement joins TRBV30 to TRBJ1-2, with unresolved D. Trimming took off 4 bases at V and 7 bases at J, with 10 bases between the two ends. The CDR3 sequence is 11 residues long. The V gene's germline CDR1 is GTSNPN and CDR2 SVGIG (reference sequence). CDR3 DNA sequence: TGTGCCTGGATTTCAGGCCTTGGCTACACCTTC. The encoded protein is CAWISGLGYTF.

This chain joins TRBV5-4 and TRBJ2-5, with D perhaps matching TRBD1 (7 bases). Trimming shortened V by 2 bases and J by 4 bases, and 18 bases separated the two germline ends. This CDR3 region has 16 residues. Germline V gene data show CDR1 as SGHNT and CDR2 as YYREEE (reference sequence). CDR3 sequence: CASSFPDRDLRETQYF. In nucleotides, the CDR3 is TGTGCCAGCAGCTTTCCCGACAGGGACTTACGAGAGACCCAGTACTTC.

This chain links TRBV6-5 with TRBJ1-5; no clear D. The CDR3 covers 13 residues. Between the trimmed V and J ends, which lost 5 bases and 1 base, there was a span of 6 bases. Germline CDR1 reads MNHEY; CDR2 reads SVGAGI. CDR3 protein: CASSIRSNQPQHF. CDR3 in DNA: TGTGCCAGCAGTATCAGGAGCAATCAGCCCCAGCATTTT.

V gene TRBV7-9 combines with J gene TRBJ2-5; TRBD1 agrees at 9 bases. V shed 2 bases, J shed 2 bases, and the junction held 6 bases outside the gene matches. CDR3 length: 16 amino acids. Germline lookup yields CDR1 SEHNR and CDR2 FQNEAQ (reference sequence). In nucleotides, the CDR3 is TGTGCCAGCAGCTTATTCGGACAGGGGAGTCAAGAGACCCAGTACTTC. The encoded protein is CASSLFGQGSQETQYF.

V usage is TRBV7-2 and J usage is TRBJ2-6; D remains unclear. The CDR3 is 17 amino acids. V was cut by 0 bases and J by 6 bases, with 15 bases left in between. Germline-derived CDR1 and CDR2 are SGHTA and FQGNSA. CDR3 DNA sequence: TGTGCCAGCAGCTTAGCCCCGCGATCTCTCATGGCCAACGTCCTGACTTTC. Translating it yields CASSLAPRSLMANVLTF.

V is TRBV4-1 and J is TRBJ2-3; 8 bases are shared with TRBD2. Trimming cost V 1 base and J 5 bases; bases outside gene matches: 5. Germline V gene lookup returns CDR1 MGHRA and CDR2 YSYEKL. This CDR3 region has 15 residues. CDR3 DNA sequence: TGCGCCAGCAGCCAAGCGGGAGGGCCGGGAGATACGCAGTATTTT. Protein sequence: CASSQAGGPGDTQYF.

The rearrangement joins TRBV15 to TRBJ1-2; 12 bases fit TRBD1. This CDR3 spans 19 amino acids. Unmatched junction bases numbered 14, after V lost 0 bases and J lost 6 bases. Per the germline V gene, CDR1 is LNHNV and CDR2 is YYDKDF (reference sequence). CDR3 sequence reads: CATSRDHGTGGSLKDGYTF. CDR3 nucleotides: TGTGCCACCAGCAGAGATCATGGGACAGGGGGCTCCCTTAAGGATGGCTACACCTTC.

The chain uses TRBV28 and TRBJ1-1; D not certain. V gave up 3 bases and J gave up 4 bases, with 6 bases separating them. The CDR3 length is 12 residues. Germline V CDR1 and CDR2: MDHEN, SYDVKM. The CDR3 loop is CASSFSGTEAFF. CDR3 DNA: TGTGCCAGCAGTTTTTCGGGCACTGAAGCTTTCTTT.

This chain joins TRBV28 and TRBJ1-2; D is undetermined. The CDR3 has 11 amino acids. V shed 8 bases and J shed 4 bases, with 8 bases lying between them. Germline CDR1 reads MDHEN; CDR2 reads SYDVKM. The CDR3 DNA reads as TGTGCCAGCGCGTGGGCCTATGGCTACACCTTC. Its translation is CASAWAYGYTF.

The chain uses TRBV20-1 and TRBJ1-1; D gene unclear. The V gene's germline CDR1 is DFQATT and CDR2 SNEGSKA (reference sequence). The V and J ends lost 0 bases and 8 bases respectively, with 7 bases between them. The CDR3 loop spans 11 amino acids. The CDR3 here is CSARDQSEAFF. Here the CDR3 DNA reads TGCAGTGCTAGAGATCAGTCGGAAGCTTTCTTT.

The CDR3 spells CASSASPRGYGYTF. In nucleotides, the CDR3 is TGTGCCAGCAGTGCGAGCCCCAGGGGATACGGCTACACCTTC. The chain recombines TRBV6-5 with TRBJ1-2, with a possible D match to TRBD1 (6 bases). The CDR3 spans 14 residues. With 5 bases removed from V and 8 bases from J, the gap between germline ends came to 18 bases. Germline V gene data show CDR1 as MNHEY and CDR2 as SVGAGI.

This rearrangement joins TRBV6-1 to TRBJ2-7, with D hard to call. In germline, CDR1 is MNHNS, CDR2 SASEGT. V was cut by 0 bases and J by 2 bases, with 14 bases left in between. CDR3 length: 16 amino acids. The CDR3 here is CASSEARLLKAYEQYF. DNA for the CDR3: TGTGCCAGCAGTGAAGCGCGGTTGTTGAAGGCCTACGAGCAGTACTTC.

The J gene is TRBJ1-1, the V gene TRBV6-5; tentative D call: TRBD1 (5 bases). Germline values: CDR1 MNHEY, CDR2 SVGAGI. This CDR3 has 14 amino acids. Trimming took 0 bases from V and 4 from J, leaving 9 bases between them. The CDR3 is CASSYSGGGTEAFF. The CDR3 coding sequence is TGTGCCAGCAGTTACTCCGGGGGAGGCACTGAAGCTTTCTTT.

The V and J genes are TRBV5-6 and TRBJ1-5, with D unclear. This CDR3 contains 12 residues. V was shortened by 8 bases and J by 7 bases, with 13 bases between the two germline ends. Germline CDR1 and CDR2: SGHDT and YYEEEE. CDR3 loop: CASSNLRQPQHF. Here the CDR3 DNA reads TGTGCCAGTTCTAATCTCAGGCAGCCCCAGCATTTT.

CDR3 coding DNA: TGTGCCAGCTCCTGGCGAGGGAATGGCTACACCTTC. It yields the protein CASSWRGNGYTF. The rearrangement uses TRBV27 and TRBJ1-2; D ambiguous. The ends were cut back, 8 bases at V and 6 bases at J, with 13 bases in the middle. The CDR3 loop spans 12 amino acids. Germline assignment: CDR1 MNHEY and CDR2 SMNVEV (reference sequence).

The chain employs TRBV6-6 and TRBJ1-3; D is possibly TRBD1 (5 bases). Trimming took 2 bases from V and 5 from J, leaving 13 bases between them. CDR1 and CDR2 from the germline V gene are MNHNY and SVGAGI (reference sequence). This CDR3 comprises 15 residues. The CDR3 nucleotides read TGTGCCAGCAGTTACGGCGGGGGTGTTCGAAACACCATATATTTT. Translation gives CASSYGGGVRNTIYF.

The CDR3 here is CATSGNLAGAGEQFF. The CDR3 nucleotides read TGTGCCACCAGCGGCAATCTAGCGGGAGCTGGTGAGCAGTTCTTC. V usage is TRBV15 and J usage is TRBJ2-1; 10 bases fit TRBD2. V trimming: 5 bases; J trimming: 9 bases; junction bases outside the gene matches: 10. The germline V gene encodes CDR1 LNHNV and CDR2 YYDKDF (reference sequence). The CDR3 runs to 15 residues.

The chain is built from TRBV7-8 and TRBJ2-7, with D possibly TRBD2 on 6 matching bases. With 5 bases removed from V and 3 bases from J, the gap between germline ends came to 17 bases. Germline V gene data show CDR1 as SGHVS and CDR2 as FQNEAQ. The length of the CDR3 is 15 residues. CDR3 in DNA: TGTGCCAGCAGCCGAAGAGCGGGCCTAGTCTACGAGCAGTACTTC. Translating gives CASSRRAGLVYEQYF.

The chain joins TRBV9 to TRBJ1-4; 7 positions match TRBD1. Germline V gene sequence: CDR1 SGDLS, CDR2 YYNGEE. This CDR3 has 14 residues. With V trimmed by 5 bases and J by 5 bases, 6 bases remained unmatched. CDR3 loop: CASSWGTVNEKLFF. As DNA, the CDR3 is TGTGCCAGCAGTTGGGGGACAGTAAATGAAAAACTGTTTTTT.

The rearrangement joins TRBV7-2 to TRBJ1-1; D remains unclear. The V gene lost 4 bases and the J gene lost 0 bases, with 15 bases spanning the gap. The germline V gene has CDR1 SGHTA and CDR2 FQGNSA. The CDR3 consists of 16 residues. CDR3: CASSSKWGELNTEAFF. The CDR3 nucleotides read TGTGCCAGCAGCTCAAAGTGGGGAGAGCTGAACACTGAAGCTTTCTTT.

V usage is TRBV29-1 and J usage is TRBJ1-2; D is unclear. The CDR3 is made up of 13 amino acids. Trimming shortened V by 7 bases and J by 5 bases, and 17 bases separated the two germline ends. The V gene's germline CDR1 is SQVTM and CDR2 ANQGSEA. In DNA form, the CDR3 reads TGCAGCGCCCCAATGCCCGGGAGTTATGGCTACACCTTC. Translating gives CSAPMPGSYGYTF.

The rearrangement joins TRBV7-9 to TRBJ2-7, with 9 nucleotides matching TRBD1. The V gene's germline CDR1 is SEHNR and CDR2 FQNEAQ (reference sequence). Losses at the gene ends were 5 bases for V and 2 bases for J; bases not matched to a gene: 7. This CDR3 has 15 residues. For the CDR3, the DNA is TGTGCCAGCAGCAACCGACAGGGGGGAGCCTACGAGCAGTACTTC. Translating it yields CASSNRQGGAYEQYF.

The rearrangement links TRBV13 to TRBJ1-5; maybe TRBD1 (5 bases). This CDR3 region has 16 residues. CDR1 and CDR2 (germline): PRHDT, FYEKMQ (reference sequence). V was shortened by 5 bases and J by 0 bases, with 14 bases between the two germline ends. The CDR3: CASSRGGISSNQPQHF. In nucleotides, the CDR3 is TGTGCCAGCAGCCGGGGGGGGATAAGTAGCAATCAGCCCCAGCATTTT.

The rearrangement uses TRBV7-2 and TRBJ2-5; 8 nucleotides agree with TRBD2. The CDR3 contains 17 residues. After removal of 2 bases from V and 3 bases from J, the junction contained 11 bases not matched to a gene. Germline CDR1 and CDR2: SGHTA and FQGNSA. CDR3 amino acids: CASSLSVAGRGKETQYF. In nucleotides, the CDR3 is TGTGCCAGCAGCTTATCCGTAGCGGGAAGGGGGAAAGAGACCCAGTACTTC.

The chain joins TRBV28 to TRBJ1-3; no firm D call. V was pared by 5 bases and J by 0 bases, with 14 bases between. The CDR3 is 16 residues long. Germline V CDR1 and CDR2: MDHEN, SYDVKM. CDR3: CASSPPLIVSGNTIYF. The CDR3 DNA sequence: TGTGCCAGCAGTCCACCCCTTATAGTCTCTGGAAACACCATATATTTT.